This T cell receptor (beta chain) was sequenced for a study of identical twins. Germline V gene lookup returns CDR1 SGHRS and CDR2 YFSETQ. V lost 3 bases and J 8 bases, leaving 15 bases between the germline ends. The CDR3 spans 14 residues. The authors used template switching to add a universal primer site and gave cDNA unique molecular identifiers. From the 5' RACE reads, TCRdb called clonotypes with MiXCR, one entry per CDR3 protein. The profile shows about 200,000 distinct CDR3 sequences, roughly a tenth of them singletons. This clonotype was found many times. The material sequenced was memory T cells sorted from blood. The receptor comes from a man aged 50 or older in good health. This chain joins TRBV5-1 and TRBJ2-4, with D possibly called TRBD1 or TRBD2 (6 bases each). The CDR3 nucleotides are TGCGCCAGCAGCTCCGGTGGGGGGCCGGACATTCAGTACTTC. Amino acids: CASSSGGGPDIQYF.